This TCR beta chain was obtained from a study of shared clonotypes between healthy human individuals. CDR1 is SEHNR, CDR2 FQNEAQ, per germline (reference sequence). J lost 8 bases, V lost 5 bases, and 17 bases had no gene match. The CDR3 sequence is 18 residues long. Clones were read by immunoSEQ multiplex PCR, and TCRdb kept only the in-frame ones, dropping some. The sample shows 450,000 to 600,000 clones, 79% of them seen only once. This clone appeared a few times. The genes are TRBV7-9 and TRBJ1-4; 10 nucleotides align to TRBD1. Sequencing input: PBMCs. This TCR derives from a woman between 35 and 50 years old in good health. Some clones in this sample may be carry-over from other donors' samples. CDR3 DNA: TGTGCCAGCAGCCCAGGGCTCGGCAGGGGACAGGGGCACGAAAAACTGTTTTTT. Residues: CASSPGLGRGQGHEKLFF.